This TCR beta chain is from a study of glioma-infiltrating T cells after dendritic cell vaccination. Study information: Samples are from glioblastoma patients in Phase I and II dendritic cell vaccine trials. Overall study results and limits: Patients with more pretreatment TILs had longer time to progression and survival.

The sample holds a few counts of this clone. What it binds is unknown. Described time point: after dendritic cell vaccination, including at tumor progression/relapse. No glioblastoma patient carried an isocitrate dehydrogenase mutation. Germline V CDR1 and CDR2: KGHSH, LQKENI. This CDR3 has 16 residues. V lost 0 bases, J lost 9 bases, and 4 bases stayed unmatched. Up to about 2 ug genomic DNA was used for TCRB CDR3 amplification. The table came from immunoSEQ multiplex PCR; TCRdb's copy has only in-frame clones and leaves some out. The data hold 100,000 or so clones, with about 85% observed a single time.

This specimen was blood, taken after dendritic cell vaccination. This receptor was taken from a human donor with glioblastoma. The chain links TRBV18 to TRBJ2-1; TRBD2 matches at 14 bases. The DNA of the CDR3 is TGTGCCAGCTCACCACCGGGACTAGCGGGAGAGGGTGAGCAGTTCTTC. This encodes CASSPPGLAGEGEQFF.